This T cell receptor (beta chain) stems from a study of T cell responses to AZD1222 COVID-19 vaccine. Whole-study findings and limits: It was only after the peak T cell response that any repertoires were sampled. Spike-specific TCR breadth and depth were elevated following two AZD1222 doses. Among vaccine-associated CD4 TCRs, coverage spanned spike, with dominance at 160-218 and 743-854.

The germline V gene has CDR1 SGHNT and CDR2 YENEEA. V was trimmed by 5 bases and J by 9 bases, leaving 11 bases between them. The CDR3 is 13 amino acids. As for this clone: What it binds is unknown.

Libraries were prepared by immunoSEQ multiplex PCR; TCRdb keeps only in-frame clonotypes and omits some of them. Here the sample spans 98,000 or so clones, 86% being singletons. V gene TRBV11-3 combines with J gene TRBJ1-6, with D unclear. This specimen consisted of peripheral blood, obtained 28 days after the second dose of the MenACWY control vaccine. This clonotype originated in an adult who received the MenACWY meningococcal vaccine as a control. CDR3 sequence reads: CASSPDYSSPLHF. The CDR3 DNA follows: TGTGCCAGCAGCCCGGACTACAGTTCACCCCTCCACTTT.